Shown below are 17 T cell receptor beta chains from a single sample sequenced in a study of blood T cell repertoires in COVID-19. Sequenced by immunoSEQ multiplex PCR; TCRdb stores in-frame clones only, minus some. The repertoire includes tens of thousands of clones, 82% of them detected once, and around 10% sits in the top ten. The sample taken for sequencing was peripheral blood. The source is a man aged 80 or over with COVID-19, enrolled during active disease.

The rearrangement joins TRBV27 to TRBJ2-3; 7 nucleotides align to TRBD1. Per germline, CDR1 MNHEY and CDR2 SMNVEV (reference sequence). Trimming took 11 bases from V and 2 from J; bases not matched to a gene: 10. This CDR3 is 14 amino acids long. The CDR3 DNA reads TGTGCCCAAGGGGCCAGGGGGTTCACAGATACGCAGTATTTT. It yields the protein CAQGARGFTDTQYF.

This clone was detected a few times. The chain links TRBV12-3 or TRBV12-4 to TRBJ1-2, with TRBD1 as a possible D gene (5 bases). The V end lost 6 bases, the J end lost 5 bases, and 10 bases lay between the germline ends. The CDR3 extends over 12 amino acids. The DNA for the CDR3 is TGTGCCAGCAGGGCCCCAGGGTATGGCTACACCTTC. Translating it yields CASRAPGYGYTF.

The V and J genes are TRBV7-2 and TRBJ1-2; maybe TRBD1 (5 bases). The V and J ends lost 4 bases and 1 base respectively, with 19 bases between them. The CDR3 consists of 17 residues. CDR1 and CDR2 (germline): SGHTA, FQGNSA. CDR3 DNA sequence: TGTGCCAGCAGCTCCTTTGGGGCCTTTCGGAGTAACTATGGCTACACCTTC. It yields the protein CASSSFGAFRSNYGYTF.

The chain carries TRBV9 and TRBJ1-2; D is ambiguous. Germline loops: CDR1 SGDLS, CDR2 YYNGEE. There are 16 residues in the CDR3. V was cut by 4 bases and J by 6 bases, with 22 bases left in between. The CDR3 DNA sequence: TGTGCCAGCAGCCCCCGAGGAGGGTCCATTCAAGATGGCTACACCTTC. Residues: CASSPRGGSIQDGYTF.

V is TRBV5-4 and J is TRBJ2-7; the match to TRBD1 covers 12 bases. The CDR3 is 15 amino acids. CDR1 and CDR2 from the germline V gene are SGHNT and YYREEE (reference sequence). With 4 bases clipped from V and 4 bases from J, the junction kept 6 bases outside the gene matches. DNA of the CDR3: TGTGCCAGCAGCCTCCAGGGACAGGGGGCGTACGAGCAGTACTTC. Translating gives CASSLQGQGAYEQYF.

The V call is TRBV7-2, the J call TRBJ1-2; 8 bases line up with TRBD1. The length of the CDR3 is 13 residues. Germline loops: CDR1 SGHTA, CDR2 FQGNSA. V was pared by 4 bases and J by 4 bases, with 2 bases of the junction left unmatched. The CDR3 reads CASSSRGLYGYTF. In DNA form, the CDR3 reads TGTGCCAGCAGCTCCAGGGGGCTCTATGGCTACACCTTC.

This chain uses TRBV29-1 with TRBJ1-2, with 8 nucleotides matching TRBD1. With V trimmed by 4 bases and J by 8 bases, 3 bases remained unmatched. This CDR3 comprises 11 residues. Germline assignment: CDR1 SQVTM and CDR2 ANQGSEA. The CDR3 DNA sequence: TGCAGCGTTGCAGGGGGCGCGGGCTACACCTTC. Amino acids: CSVAGGAGYTF.

The chain carries TRBV2 and TRBJ1-6, with no clear D. Germline V gene data show CDR1 as SNHLY and CDR2 as FYNNEI. The V and J ends lost 1 base and 14 bases respectively, with 12 bases between them. The CDR3 extends over 13 amino acids. The CDR3 nucleotides are TGTGCCAGCAGTGAAGGGGAGCTAGGATCCCTCCACTTT. Protein sequence: CASSEGELGSLHF.

This chain joins TRBV7-9 and TRBJ2-7; 8 nucleotides align to TRBD1. Germline loops: CDR1 SEHNR, CDR2 FQNEAQ (reference sequence). This CDR3 comprises 15 residues. V lost 2 bases and J lost 7; bases outside the gene matches: 10. This CDR3 reads CASSLSRTGSQEQYV. DNA for the CDR3: TGTGCCAGCAGCTTAAGTCGGACAGGGTCTCAAGAGCAGTACGTC.

The V and J genes are TRBV18 and TRBJ2-4; D gene uncertain. Germline CDR1 is KGHSH and CDR2 is LQKENI. Trimming removed 6 bases from V and 1 base from J, with 16 bases in between. The CDR3 spans 16 residues. The CDR3 DNA reads as TGTGCCAGCTCGAGCCCCGCGGCCCTCGCCAAAAACATTCAGTACTTC. This sequence encodes CASSSPAALAKNIQYF.

The gene calls are TRBV28 and TRBJ2-5; 10 nucleotides match TRBD2. The V gene end was trimmed by 3 bases and the J gene end by 4 bases; junction bases not matched to a gene: 11. Germline V gene sequence: CDR1 MDHEN, CDR2 SYDVKM. This CDR3 spans 17 amino acids. Here the CDR3 DNA reads TGTGCCAGCAGTTTGGGGACCACTAGCGGGGATGGAGAGACCCAGTACTTC. Its translation: CASSLGTTSGDGETQYF.

The gene calls are TRBV11-1 and TRBJ1-6; D unclear. The CDR3 totals 14 residues. The germline CDR1 and CDR2 sequences are SGHAT and FQDESV (reference sequence). V shed 3 bases and J shed 10 bases, with 13 bases lying between them. CDR3 sequence: CASSLATGGSPLHF. In nucleotides, the CDR3 is TGTGCCAGCAGCTTGGCGACGGGAGGGTCACCCCTCCACTTT.

The CDR3 loop reads CASSLGAGGPGTGELFF. The CDR3 DNA reads TGTGCCAGCAGCCTAGGAGCGGGAGGGCCGGGCACCGGGGAGCTGTTTTTT. The chain links TRBV7-6 to TRBJ2-2; 10 nucleotides match TRBD2. V dropped 5 bases and J dropped 4; count of bases not matched to a gene: 10. The CDR3 is 17 amino acids. Germline V lookup: CDR1 SGHVS, CDR2 FNYEAQ.

There are many counts of this clone. V usage is TRBV29-1 and J usage is TRBJ1-1, with TRBD1 matching over 8 bases. This CDR3 is built from 12 residues. Trimming took 7 bases from V and 4 from J; bases not matched to a gene: 5. The germline V gene encodes CDR1 SQVTM and CDR2 ANQGSEA. The CDR3 loop is CSARTGGTEAFF. CDR3 coding DNA: TGCAGCGCGAGAACAGGGGGCACTGAAGCTTTCTTT.

This clone showed up just once. The chain has TRBV9 and TRBJ2-1; 8 nucleotides agree with TRBD2. V trimming: 2 bases; J trimming: 7 bases; junction bases outside the gene matches: 2. CDR3 length equals 13 residues. Per the germline V gene, CDR1 is SGDLS and CDR2 is YYNGEE. CDR3 nucleotides: TGTGCCAGCAGCGTCCCGGGGGGGAATGAGCAGTTCTTC. The encoded protein is CASSVPGGNEQFF.

This clone has only a few counts. This chain uses TRBV7-2 with TRBJ2-6, with a tentative D call TRBD1 (6 bases). The CDR3 is 15 amino acids. Between the trimmed V and J ends, which lost 4 bases and 4 bases, there was a span of 11 bases. Germline values: CDR1 SGHTA, CDR2 FQGNSA. The CDR3 sequence is CASSSTGLGANVLTF. CDR3 nucleotide sequence: TGTGCCAGCAGCTCCACAGGGTTAGGGGCCAACGTCCTGACTTTC.

The CDR3 protein is CASSPSTGPRANVLTF. The CDR3 DNA sequence: TGTGCCAGCTCACCATCTACAGGGCCTAGGGCCAACGTCCTGACTTTC. The chain recombines TRBV18 with TRBJ2-6; tentative D call: TRBD1 (6 bases). This CDR3 comprises 16 residues. Germline assignment: CDR1 KGHSH and CDR2 LQKENI. The V gene lost 2 bases and the J gene lost 5 bases, with 13 bases spanning the gap.